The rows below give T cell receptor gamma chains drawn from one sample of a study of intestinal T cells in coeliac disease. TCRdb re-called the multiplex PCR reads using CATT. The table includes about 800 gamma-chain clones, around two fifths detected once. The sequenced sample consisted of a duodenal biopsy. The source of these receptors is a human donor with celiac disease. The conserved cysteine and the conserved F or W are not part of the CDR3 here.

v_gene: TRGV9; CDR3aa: ALWERKKL
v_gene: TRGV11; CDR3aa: ACWIFNTGWFKI
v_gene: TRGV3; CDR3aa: ATWDPEEKLKKL
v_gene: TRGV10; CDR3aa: AAWDSVVRGKKL
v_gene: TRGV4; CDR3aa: ATGRALPNYYKKL
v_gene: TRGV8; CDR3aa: ATWDRPFYKKL
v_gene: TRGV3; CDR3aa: ATWSYKKL
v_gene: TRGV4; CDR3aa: ATWDGRYKKL
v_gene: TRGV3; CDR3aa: ATWDRPVLSDWIKT
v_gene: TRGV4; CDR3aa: ATWDGHDKKL
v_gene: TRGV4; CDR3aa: ATWNNLNYYKKL
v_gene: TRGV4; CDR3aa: ATWDSGWFKI
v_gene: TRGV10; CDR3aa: AAWSYKKL
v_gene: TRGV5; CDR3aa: TTWDRRCYKKL
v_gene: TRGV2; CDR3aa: ATWDGGWFKI